This TCR beta chain is from a study of cytomegalovirus exposure and HLA in healthy donors. About the research overall: An earlier analysis identified approximately 110 million unique TCR beta sequences in about 190 million T cells.

Whole-study results and caveats: Immune exposure data for these donors was limited to CMV serostatus.

For this clone: The antigen remains undetermined.

The CDR3 extends over 17 amino acids. J lost 6 bases, V lost 3 bases, and 9 bases had no gene match. The germline gives CDR1 SNHLY, CDR2 FYNNEI. PCR employed 60 Vbeta and 13 Jbeta primers. Repertoires were generated with immunoSEQ multiplex PCR, while TCRdb's copy carries only in-frame clones and drops some. The sample includes around 130,000 clones, 70% to 85% of them seen just once. The chain uses TRBV2 and TRBJ2-3, with 13 nucleotides matching TRBD2. Input material: PBMCs. This receptor was obtained from a man in his forties or fifties in good health and CMV-seronegative. For the CDR3, the DNA is TGTGCCAGCAGTGAGTGGACTAGCGGGGGCGTCACGGATACGCAGTATTTT. Its protein is CASSEWTSGGVTDTQYF.